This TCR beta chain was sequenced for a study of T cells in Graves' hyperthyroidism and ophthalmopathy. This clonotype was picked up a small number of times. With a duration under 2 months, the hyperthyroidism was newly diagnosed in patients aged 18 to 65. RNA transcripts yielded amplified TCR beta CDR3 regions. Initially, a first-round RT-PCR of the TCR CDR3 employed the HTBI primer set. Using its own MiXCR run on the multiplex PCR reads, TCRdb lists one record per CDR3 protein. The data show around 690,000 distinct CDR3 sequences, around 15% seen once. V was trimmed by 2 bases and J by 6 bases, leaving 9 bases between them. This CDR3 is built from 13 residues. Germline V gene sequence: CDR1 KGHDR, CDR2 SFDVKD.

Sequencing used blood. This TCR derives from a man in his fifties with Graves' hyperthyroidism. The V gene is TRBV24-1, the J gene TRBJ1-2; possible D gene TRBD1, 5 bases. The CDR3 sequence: CATSDSGPHGYTF. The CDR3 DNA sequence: TGTGCCACCAGTGATTCGGGACCCCATGGCTACACCTTC.